This TCR beta chain is from a study of shared clonotypes between healthy human individuals. Whole-study findings and limits: Clonotype sharing among donors, it was expected, would be affected by sequencing depth.

Trimming stripped 5 bases from V and 4 bases from J, with 12 bases between. Germline CDR1 is ENHRY and CDR2 is SYGVKD. This CDR3 spans 14 amino acids. Bulk PBMC genomic DNA spanned ten immunoSEQ deep plates. The repertoire was sequenced with immunoSEQ multiplex PCR; TCRdb's copy has only in-frame clones and lacks some. The sample lists about 480,000 clones; over 60% were seen once. Only a few counts were recorded for this clone. Antigen: not known. J is TRBJ1-5 and V is TRBV10-3; a weak D match, TRBD1 (6 bases). The sequence came from a woman aged 40 to 50 in good health. Some clones in this sample may be carry-over from other donors' samples. Sequencing input: PBMCs. This CDR3 is CAISNRGTNQPQHF. CDR3 sequence (DNA): TGTGCCATCAGTAACCGGGGGACAAATCAGCCCCAGCATTTT.